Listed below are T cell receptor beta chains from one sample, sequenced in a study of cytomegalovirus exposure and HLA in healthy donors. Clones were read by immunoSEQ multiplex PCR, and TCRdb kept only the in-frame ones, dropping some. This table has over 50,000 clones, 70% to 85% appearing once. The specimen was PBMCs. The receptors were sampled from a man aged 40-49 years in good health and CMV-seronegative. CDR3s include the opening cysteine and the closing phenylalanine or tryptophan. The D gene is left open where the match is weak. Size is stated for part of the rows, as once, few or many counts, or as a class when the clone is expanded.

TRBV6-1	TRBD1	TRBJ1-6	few	TGTGCCAGCACCAAAGACAGGGGGGGGAATTCACCCCTCCACTTT	CASTKDRGGNSPLHF
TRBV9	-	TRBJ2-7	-	TGTGCCAGCAGCGTAGCTGCCCTAGCCCGCTACGAGCAGTACTTC	CASSVAALARYEQYF
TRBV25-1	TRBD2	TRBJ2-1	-	TGTGCCAGCAAGCTAGCGGGGGACTACAATGAGCAGTTCTTC	CASKLAGDYNEQFF
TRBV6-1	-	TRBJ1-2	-	TGTGCCAGCAGCCGGGAGGTTAACTATGGCTACACCTTC	CASSREVNYGYTF
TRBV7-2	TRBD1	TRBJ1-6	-	TGTGCCAGCAGCTTTCCGGGACAGTACTATAATTCACCCCTCCACTTT	CASSFPGQYYNSPLHF
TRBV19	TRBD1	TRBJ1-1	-	TGTGCCACTCGGGACAGAGTGAACACTGAAGCTTTCTTT	CATRDRVNTEAFF
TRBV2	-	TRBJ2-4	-	TGTGCCAGCAGTGGCGAAAACATTCAGTACTTC	CASSGENIQYF
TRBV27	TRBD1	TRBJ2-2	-	TGTGCCAGCAGTTTGGCAGGGGGCAGCGGGGAGCTGTTTTTT	CASSLAGGSGELFF
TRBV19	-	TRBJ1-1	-	TGTGCCAGTAGTATCTGGGCAGGGAAGGCTTTCTTT	CASSIWAGKAFF
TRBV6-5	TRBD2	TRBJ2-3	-	TGTGCCAGCAGGTCCAGCGGGGGGTTGGATACGCAGTATTTT	CASRSSGGLDTQYF
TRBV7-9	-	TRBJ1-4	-	TGTGCCAGCAGCTTAGGTAGGGGCAGCAATGAAAAACTGTTTTTT	CASSLGRGSNEKLFF
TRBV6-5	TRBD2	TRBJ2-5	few	TGTGCCAGCAGTCCAATTGGACTAGCGGGGGAGACCCAGTACTTC	CASSPIGLAGETQYF
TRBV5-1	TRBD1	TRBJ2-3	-	TGCGCCAGCAGCATCAACCCCGCCGGGACAGGGGCAGATACGCAGTATTTT	CASSINPAGTGADTQYF
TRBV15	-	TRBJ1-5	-	TGTGCCACCAGCAGAGATCTCAACAGGGAAACGGATCAGCCCCAGCATTTT	CATSRDLNRETDQPQHF
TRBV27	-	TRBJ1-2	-	TGTGCCAGCAGTTTGCGCCAGGGGATAGGTGGCTACACCTTC	CASSLRQGIGGYTF
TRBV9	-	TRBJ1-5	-	TGTGCCAGCAGCGTAGGGGAGGCGCAGCCCCAGCATTTT	CASSVGEAQPQHF
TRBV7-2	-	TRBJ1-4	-	TGTGCCAGCAGCCCTGAGGTGGCAACAACTAATGAAAAACTGTTTTTT	CASSPEVATTNEKLFF
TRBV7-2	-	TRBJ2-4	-	TGTGCCAGCAGCTTAGAATCCGAGGTAGCCAAAAACATTCAGTACTTC	CASSLESEVAKNIQYF
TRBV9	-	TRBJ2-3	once	TGTGCCAGCAGCGTAGGTCCCCCCTTCAGCGACGATACGCAGTATTTT	CASSVGPPFSDDTQYF
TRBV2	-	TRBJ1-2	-	TGTGCCAGCAGTCGGGGTGCCGCTAACTATGGCTACACCTTC	CASSRGAANYGYTF
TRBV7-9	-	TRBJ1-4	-	TGTGCCAGCAGCTTAGAGGGAGATGCGAATGAAAAACTGTTTTTT	CASSLEGDANEKLFF
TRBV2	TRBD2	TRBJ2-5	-	TGTGCCAGCAGTGAAAGACTAGCGGGGGCCGGCGAGACCCAGTACTTC	CASSERLAGAGETQYF
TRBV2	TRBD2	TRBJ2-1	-	TGTGCCAGCAGAGCGGGGGGACAGTACAATGAGCAGTTCTTC	CASRAGGQYNEQFF
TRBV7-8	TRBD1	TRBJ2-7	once	TGTGCCAGCAGCTCCGACAGGGGATACGAGCAGTACTTC	CASSSDRGYEQYF
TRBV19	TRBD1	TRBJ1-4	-	TGTGCCAGTAGTAAAGGGGACAGCCGATACATTATTGCAACTAATGAAAAACTGTTTTTT	CASSKGDSRYIIATNEKLFF
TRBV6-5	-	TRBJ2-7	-	TGTGCCAGCAGTTACTCGGCGCGGATGAGCTCCTACGAGCAGTACTTC	CASSYSARMSSYEQYF
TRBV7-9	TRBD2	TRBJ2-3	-	TGTGCCAGCAGCGAACAGACTAGCGATACGCAGTATTTT	CASSEQTSDTQYF
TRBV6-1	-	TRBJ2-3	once	TGTGCCAGCAGTGAAGAGGACGGGGGAGGCACAGATACGCAGTATTTT	CASSEEDGGGTDTQYF
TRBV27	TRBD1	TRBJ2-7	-	TGTGCCAGCAGCGGGACAGACTCCTACGAGCAGTACTTC	CASSGTDSYEQYF
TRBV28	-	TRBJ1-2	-	TGTGCCAGCAGTTTTCGGGGGGCGGGTAACTATGGCTACACCTTC	CASSFRGAGNYGYTF
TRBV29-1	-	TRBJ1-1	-	TGCAGTTGGGGTCGGGGGGACACTGAAGCTTTCTTT	CSWGRGDTEAFF
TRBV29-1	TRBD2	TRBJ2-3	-	TGCAGCGTTTATCCCCAAAAGAGCGGGGCGGTTACAGATACGCAGTATTTT	CSVYPQKSGAVTDTQYF
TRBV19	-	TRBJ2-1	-	TGTGCCAGTAAAGGAGGGACCGACAATGAGCAGTTCTTC	CASKGGTDNEQFF
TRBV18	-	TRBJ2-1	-	TGTGCCAGCTCACCAAGCAGGGTAGGGACCTACAATGAGCAGTTCTTC	CASSPSRVGTYNEQFF
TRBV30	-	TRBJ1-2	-	TGTGCCTGGAATATTCTACAGGGAAATGGAGGCTACACCTTC	CAWNILQGNGGYTF
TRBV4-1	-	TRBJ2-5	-	TGCGCCAGCAGCCAATCAATTGAGAACCCGTACCAAGAGACCCAGTACTTC	CASSQSIENPYQETQYF
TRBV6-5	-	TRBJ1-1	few	TGTGCCAGCACCATCCAGCCAGGAAGCACTGAAGCTTTCTTT	CASTIQPGSTEAFF
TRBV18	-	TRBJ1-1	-	TGTGCCAGCTCACGAGCGGACCCAAACACTGAAGCTTTCTTT	CASSRADPNTEAFF
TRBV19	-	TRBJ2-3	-	TGTGCCAGTAGTATAGGTCAGGCGTTACTTACAGATACGCAGTATTTT	CASSIGQALLTDTQYF
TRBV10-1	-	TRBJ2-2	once	TGCGCCAGCAGTCCCGCCCCTCGGGGTGACACCGGGGAGCTGTTTTTT	CASSPAPRGDTGELFF
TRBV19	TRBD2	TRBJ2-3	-	TGTGCCAGGGAGCTAGCGGGGGGCACAGATACGCAGTATTTT	CARELAGGTDTQYF
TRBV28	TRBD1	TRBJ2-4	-	TGTGCCAGCAGTACAATGGACAGGGTTTACATTCAGTACTTC	CASSTMDRVYIQYF
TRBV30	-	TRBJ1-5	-	TGTGCCTGGAGTGTACAGGCGAATCAGCCCCAGCATTTT	CAWSVQANQPQHF
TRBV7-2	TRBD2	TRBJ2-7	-	TGTGCCAGCAGCCAAACCGGCGGGGGGGCCAAGTTCTACGAGCAGTACTTC	CASSQTGGGAKFYEQYF
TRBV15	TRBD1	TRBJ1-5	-	TGTGCCACCAGCAGAGTAAAACAGGGGGGACAGCCCCAGCATTTT	CATSRVKQGGQPQHF
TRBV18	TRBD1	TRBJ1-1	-	TGTGCCAGCTCACAGGGGGCTGGCACTGAAGCTTTCTTT	CASSQGAGTEAFF
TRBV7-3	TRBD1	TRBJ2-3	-	TGTGCCAGCAGCTCCCGGGACAGGGGAGTCGCAGATACGCAGTATTTT	CASSSRDRGVADTQYF
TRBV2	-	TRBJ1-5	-	TGTGCCAGCAGTGAGCGGGTATATAGCAATCAGCCCCAGCATTTT	CASSERVYSNQPQHF
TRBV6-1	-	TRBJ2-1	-	TGTGCCAGCAGCAAGGCGGGGCTAGAGCAGTTCTTC	CASSKAGLEQFF
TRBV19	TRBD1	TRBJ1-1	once	TGTGCCAGTAGCCCCCAGACAGGGATGAACACTGAAGCTTTCTTT	CASSPQTGMNTEAFF
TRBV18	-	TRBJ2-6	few	TGTGCCAGCTCACCGGCCGTCTCTGGGGCCAACGTCCTGACTTTC	CASSPAVSGANVLTF
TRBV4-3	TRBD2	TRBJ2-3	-	TGCGCCAGCAGCCCAGTTGTCGGGACTAGCGGGGATCCGAATTCAGATACGCAGTATTTT	CASSPVVGTSGDPNSDTQYF
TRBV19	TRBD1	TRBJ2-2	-	TGTGCCAGTAGTCCCGACAGGGGCCTAACCGGGGAGCTGTTTTTT	CASSPDRGLTGELFF
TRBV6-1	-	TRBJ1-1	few	TGTGCCAGCAGTGAAAGCATGGGGGGAATGAACACTGAAGCTTTCTTT	CASSESMGGMNTEAFF
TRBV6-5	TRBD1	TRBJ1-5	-	TGTGCCAGCAGGGGGACAGGGAGAGCCTCAGGGCCCCAGCATTTT	CASRGTGRASGPQHF
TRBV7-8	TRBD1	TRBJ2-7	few	TGTGCCAGCAGCTTAGGCCCTTGGACAGGCGCCTACGAGCAGTACTTC	CASSLGPWTGAYEQYF
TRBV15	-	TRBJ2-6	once	TGTGCCACCAGCGGAAGACAGATCTCTGGGGCCAACGTCCTGACTTTC	CATSGRQISGANVLTF